The TCR beta chain described here comes from a study of T cells in Graves' hyperthyroidism and ophthalmopathy. The CDR3 runs to 15 residues. This clonotype came up many times. A read error may produce the germline difference seen at one junction end. Authors of the study amplified TCR beta CDR3 regions from RNA transcripts. A first-round RT-PCR of the TCR CDR3 used the HTBI primer set. A single record per CDR3 protein comes from TCRdb applying MiXCR to the multiplex PCR reads. The sample lists over 400,000 distinct CDR3 sequences; roughly 14% were seen once. The chain is built from TRBV12-3 or TRBV12-4 and TRBJ2-3, with 10 bases matching TRBD2. The sequence derives from a young man with Graves' ophthalmopathy. Sequenced material: blood. The CDR3 nucleotides read TGTGCCAGCAGTATAGCGGGGGGTTCATCAGATACGCAGTATTTT. It is translated as CASSIAGGSSDTQYF.